This record covers a single T cell receptor beta chain. The junction had 7 bases not matched to a gene; V was cut back by 8 bases and J by 1 base. The CDR3 length is 14 residues. Germline CDR1 is WNHNN and CDR2 is SYGVQD (reference sequence). TCRdb's table, derived via immunoSEQ multiplex PCR, lists solely in-frame clones and lacks some. The sample includes about 190,000 clones, around 88% of them seen just once. The data are from a study of blood T cell repertoires in COVID-19. Clinical history as reported by participants underpinned cohort assignment. The chain links TRBV10-1 to TRBJ2-7, with TRBD1 matching over 8 bases. Source material: PBMCs or T cells enriched from blood (not recorded which). The source of this sequence is a middle-aged man with acute COVID-19. This chain's CDR3 is CASLDRVRSYEQYF. The CDR3, as DNA: TGCGCCAGCCTGGACAGGGTACGTTCCTACGAGCAGTACTTC.